The 14 T cell receptor beta chains given below trace back to one sample, sequenced in a study of cytomegalovirus exposure and HLA in healthy donors listed by TCRdb under 2017. Receptor amplification or capture employed the immunoSEQ multiplex PCR assay. For the multiplex PCR, a mixture combining 60 forward primers for TCR Vbeta segments and 13 reverse primers for TCR Jbeta segments was used. TCRdb took this table from immuneACCESS and kept in-frame rearrangements with V and J called. Such tables lack part of the clones; where checked against another copy, unresolved V genes explain under half of the gap, and the rest is unexplained. The table for this sample lists around 130,000 clones; 75% to 80% of them were counted only once. The ten largest clonotypes hold 0.94% of the sample. Sample: PBMCs. The receptors stem from a woman in her sixties or seventies in good health and CMV-seronegative.

The chain has TRBV5-1 and TRBJ2-1, with 7 bases lining up with TRBD2. Germline V lookup: CDR1 SGHRS, CDR2 YFSETQ. Losses at the gene ends were 0 bases for V and 7 bases for J; bases not matched to a gene: 10. The CDR3 is 16 residues long. CDR3 nucleotides: TGCGCCAGCAGCTTGGACGTCGGGAGGTGGCGGAATGAGCAGTTCTTC. It codes for CASSLDVGRWRNEQFF.

The chain recombines TRBV2 with TRBJ1-5; 8 nucleotides line up with TRBD1. The V segment lost 8 bases and the J segment 5 bases; nucleotides outside the gene matches: 11. Germline CDR1 SNHLY, CDR2 FYNNEI. The CDR3 totals 15 residues. The CDR3 region has the DNA TGTGCCAGCGGCCACCGGACAGGGAGGGATCAGCCCCAGCATTTT. Translating gives CASGHRTGRDQPQHF.

The rearrangement uses TRBV10-2 and TRBJ1-5; no clear D. Germline CDR1 and CDR2: WSHSY and SAAADI. The V end was cut by 2 bases, the J end by 7 bases, with 18 bases between. The CDR3 totals 16 residues. The CDR3 here is CASSEELVGSGQPQHF. In DNA form, the CDR3 reads TGCGCCAGCAGTGAGGAGTTAGTGGGGAGTGGGCAGCCCCAGCATTTT.

This clone was counted a few times. J is TRBJ1-2 and V is TRBV4-1; 7 bases agree with TRBD1. V was pared by 2 bases and J by 9 bases, with 6 bases of the junction left unmatched. Germline V gives CDR1 MGHRA, CDR2 YSYEKL. This CDR3 comprises 13 residues. The chain's CDR3 is CASSQSGQMSYTF. The CDR3 DNA follows: TGCGCCAGCAGCCAATCGGGACAGATGAGCTACACCTTC.

This clone was detected a few times. The chain recombines TRBV5-6 with TRBJ1-5; D is undetermined. The germline V gene encodes CDR1 SGHDT and CDR2 YYEEEE. The CDR3 covers 14 residues. Between the trimmed V and J ends, which lost 3 bases and 4 bases, there was a span of 11 bases. CDR3: CASSYRWANQPQHF. The CDR3 DNA is TGTGCCAGCAGCTATAGATGGGCGAATCAGCCCCAGCATTTT.

The gene calls are TRBV5-1 and TRBJ2-5; possibly TRBD1 for D (6 bases). The assigned J gene may be wrong: the sequence end matches TRBJ2-7 better. CDR1 and CDR2 (germline): SGHRS, YFSETQ. The CDR3 consists of 14 residues. DNA for the CDR3: TGCGCCAGCAGCTTGGGGCAGGGGTTGGACGAGCAGTACTTC. Translation gives CASSLGQGLDEQYF.

V gene TRBV6-6 combines with J gene TRBJ1-6, with unresolved D. CDR1 MNHNY and CDR2 SVGAGI come from the germline V gene (reference sequence). V lost 5 bases to trimming and J lost 8 bases, with 4 bases between them. CDR3 length: 11 amino acids. CDR3: CASSRDSPLHF. CDR3 nucleotide sequence: TGTGCCAGCAGTCGAGATTCACCCCTCCACTTT.

The chain carries TRBV30 and TRBJ2-5, with D perhaps matching TRBD1 (5 bases). Trimming pared 5 bases from V and 0 bases from J, leaving 13 bases between. CDR1 is GTSNPN, CDR2 SVGIG, per germline (reference sequence). CDR3 length: 14 amino acids. The CDR3 loop is CAWGRVPYQETQYF. The CDR3 nucleotides are TGTGCCTGGGGCAGGGTCCCATACCAAGAGACCCAGTACTTC.

The chain uses TRBV28 and TRBJ1-6; weak D call: TRBD1 (5 bases). CDR3 size: 19 residues. CDR1 is MDHEN and CDR2 is SYDVKM in the germline V gene. V was shortened by 3 bases and J by 14 bases, with 32 bases between the two germline ends. The CDR3 reads CASSLGGRKSAGSVLALHF. The CDR3 DNA follows: TGTGCCAGCAGTTTGGGGGGGAGAAAGTCGGCAGGGAGCGTGTTGGCCCTCCACTTT. The full variable domain, with the rest looked up from reference TRBV28 and TRBJ1-6, is DVKVTQSSRYLVKRTGEKVFLECVQDMDHENMFWYRQDPGLGLRLIYFSYDVKMKEKGDIPEGYSVSREKKERFSLILESASTNQTSMYLCASSLGGRKSAGSVLALHFGNGTRLTVT.

V is TRBV29-1 and J is TRBJ1-2; TRBD1 agrees at 8 bases. The V gene end was trimmed by 3 bases and the J gene end by 6 bases; junction bases not matched to a gene: 15. The V gene's germline CDR1 is SQVTM and CDR2 ANQGSEA. The CDR3 spans 16 residues. CDR3 sequence: CSVDVGQGVRSDGYTF. The DNA for the CDR3 is TGCAGCGTTGATGTCGGACAGGGAGTTAGATCCGATGGCTACACCTTC.

The rearrangement joins TRBV5-1 to TRBJ2-1; 10 bases map to TRBD1. Germline V CDR1 and CDR2: SGHRS, YFSETQ. Trimming at V came to 3 bases and at J to 0 bases, leaving 6 bases not matched to a gene. This CDR3 spans 17 amino acids. Here the CDR3 DNA reads TGCGCCAGCAGCTCGGGACAGGGGTCGAGCTCCTACAATGAGCAGTTCTTC. This encodes CASSSGQGSSSYNEQFF.

The V gene is TRBV18, the J gene TRBJ1-1, with D uncertain. CDR3 size: 13 residues. Germline CDR1 and CDR2: KGHSH and LQKENI. Between the trimmed V and J ends, which lost 2 bases and 10 bases, there was a span of 14 bases. The CDR3 is CASSPEGLPGAFF. The CDR3 DNA follows: TGTGCCAGCTCACCAGAGGGCCTCCCCGGAGCTTTCTTT.

The chain joins TRBV5-1 to TRBJ1-6; D gene unclear. Trimming took 0 bases from V and 5 from J, leaving 6 bases between them. The germline V gene has CDR1 SGHRS and CDR2 YFSETQ. The CDR3 has 14 amino acids. CDR3 protein: CASSLDPDNSPLHF. In DNA, the CDR3 is TGCGCCAGCAGCTTGGATCCGGATAATTCACCCCTCCACTTT.

This chain links TRBV27 with TRBJ1-1; possible D gene TRBD1, 6 bases. Germline loops: CDR1 MNHEY, CDR2 SMNVEV (reference sequence). V was shortened by 6 bases and J by 0 bases, with 17 bases between the two germline ends. CDR3 length: 16 amino acids. CDR3 DNA sequence: TGTGCCAGCAGACACAGGGTGGGCCAGGTGAACACTGAAGCTTTCTTT. This sequence encodes CASRHRVGQVNTEAFF.